The entry that follows covers one T cell receptor (beta chain) sequence. Authors' data handling: Estimation of nucleated cell counts relied on the amplification of reference gene primers. Generated by immunoSEQ multiplex PCR, the TCRdb table keeps only in-frame clones and is missing some. For V, J and clone size, that table is used; D and trimming come from the DNA. The repertoire holds about 280,000 clones, 70% to 90% seen once, with around 2.1% in the top ten. This sample stems from a study of blood T cell repertoires in COVID-19. About the study: Acute and convalescent COVID-19 specimens originated in the United States, Italy and Spain. Sources were T cells, B-cell-depleted T cells, or PBMCs; the material itself was cDNA or gDNA.

The origin of this receptor is a woman between 25 and 40 years old who had recovered from COVID-19. Sequences were obtained from peripheral blood.

The CDR3 loop reads CASIPEGRTYEQYF. The DNA for the CDR3 is TGTGCCAGCATACCGGAGGGGCGCACCTACGAGCAGTACTTC. The chain has TRBV3-1 (or the pseudogene TRBV3-2) and TRBJ2-7; possibly TRBD2 for D (6 bases). The CDR3 has 14 residues. V was trimmed by 7 bases and J by 2 bases, leaving 15 bases between them. Germline lookup yields CDR1 LGHDT and CDR2 YNNKEL (reference sequence).